This T cell receptor beta chain was captured by sequencing in a study of OX40 agonist ivuxolimab in advanced cancers. Study details: An agonistic human IgG2 monoclonal antibody against OX40 (CD134) was given. Study-wide findings and caveats: Within 6 weeks, CD4+ and CD8+ blood T cells expanded clonally at 0.1 to 3.0 mg/kg. The 0.1-3.0 mg/kg partial responders had among the lowest clonal expansion. There were, on average, more expanded clones in CD8+ T cells than in CD4+.

This table comes from immunoSEQ multiplex PCR, and its TCRdb copy is limited to in-frame clones, with some not included. In the table there are tens of thousands of clones, approximately 79% of which are singletons. Concerning this clone itself: Its antigen is as yet unknown.

This clonotype was sampled from an adult with an advanced solid tumor such as melanoma, head and neck, liver or kidney cancer. The specimen was CD4+ or CD8+ T cells sorted from blood, collected in a trial of the OX40 agonist ivuxolimab.

The DNA of the CDR3 is TGTGCCAGCAGACAAGGAGGGGCGGGCTACGAGCAGTACTTC. It is translated as CASRQGGAGYEQYF. This chain joins TRBV28 and TRBJ2-7; perhaps TRBD2 as D (6 bases). This CDR3 has 14 amino acids. CDR1 and CDR2 (germline): MDHEN, SYDVKM. Trimming took 6 bases from V and 3 from J, leaving 15 bases between them. Filled out from reference TRBV28 and TRBJ2-7, the complete variable domain reads DVKVTQSSRYLVKRTGEKVFLECVQDMDHENMFWYRQDPGLGLRLIYFSYDVKMKEKGDIPEGYSVSREKKERFSLILESASTNQTSMYLCASRQGGAGYEQYFGPGTRLTVT.